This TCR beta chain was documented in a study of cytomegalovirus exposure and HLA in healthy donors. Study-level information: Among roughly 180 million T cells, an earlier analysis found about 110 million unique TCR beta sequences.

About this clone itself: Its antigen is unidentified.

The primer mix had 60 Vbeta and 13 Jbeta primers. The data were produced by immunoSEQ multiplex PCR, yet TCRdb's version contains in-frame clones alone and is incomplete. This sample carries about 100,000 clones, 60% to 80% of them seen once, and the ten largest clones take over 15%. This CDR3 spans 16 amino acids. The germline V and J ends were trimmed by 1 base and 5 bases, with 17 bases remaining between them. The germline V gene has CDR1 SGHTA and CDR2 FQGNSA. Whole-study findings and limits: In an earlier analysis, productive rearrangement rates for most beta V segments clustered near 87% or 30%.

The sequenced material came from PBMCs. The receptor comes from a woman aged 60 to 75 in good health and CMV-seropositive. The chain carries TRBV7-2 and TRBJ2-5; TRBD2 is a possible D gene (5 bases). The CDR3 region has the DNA TGTGCCAGCAGCTTAGGATACGGGGTATTGTCGGAGACCCAGTACTTC. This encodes CASSLGYGVLSETQYF.